This passage covers 20 T cell receptor beta chains from one sample sequenced in a study of blood T cell repertoires in COVID-19. Clones were read by immunoSEQ multiplex PCR, and TCRdb kept only the in-frame ones, dropping some. Of approximately 390,000 clones listed, more than 75% were seen once; the top ten hold 2.3%. The sample consisted of peripheral blood. The receptors stem from a woman aged 60-70 years with COVID-19, enrolled during active disease.

The rearrangement links TRBV6-6 to TRBJ1-2; 7 bases are a match to TRBD1. The germline V gene has CDR1 MNHNY and CDR2 SVGAGI (reference sequence). After removal of 0 bases from V and 3 bases from J, the junction contained 4 bases not matched to a gene. The CDR3 has 15 residues. CDR3 DNA: TGTGCCAGCAGTTACTCGGCTCAGGGGGACTATGGCTACACCTTC. Its protein is CASSYSAQGDYGYTF.

J is TRBJ2-7 and V is TRBV11-3; possibly TRBD2 for D (6 bases). The CDR3 covers 13 residues. Germline V gives CDR1 SGHNT, CDR2 YENEEA. Trimming removed 5 bases at V and 5 bases at J, with 13 bases between. The CDR3 bases are TGTGCCAGCAGCGCTCCGGGGGTCAACGAGCAGTACTTC. Its protein is CASSAPGVNEQYF.

The V gene is TRBV19, the J gene TRBJ1-2; a weak D match, TRBD1 (6 bases). CDR1 is LNHDA and CDR2 is SQIVND in the germline V gene (reference sequence). V lost 2 bases and J 5 bases, leaving 18 bases between the germline ends. CDR3 length equals 16 residues. The CDR3 DNA is TGTGCCAGTAGTATACGGGACACCGCAATGGGGTATGGCTACACCTTC. It translates to CASSIRDTAMGYGYTF.

CDR3 nucleotide sequence: TGTGCCAGCAGCCGTACTAGCGGGGTATACAATGAGCAGTTCTTC. Its protein product is CASSRTSGVYNEQFF. The rearrangement links TRBV7-6 to TRBJ2-1; 10 bases are shared with TRBD2. Germline trimming cut 5 bases from V and 4 bases from J; bases unmatched to any gene: 5. Germline V gene lookup returns CDR1 SGHVS and CDR2 FNYEAQ. The CDR3 spans 15 residues.

The chain has TRBV5-1 and TRBJ2-3, with unresolved D. CDR1 SGHRS and CDR2 YFSETQ come from the germline V gene. There are 13 residues in the CDR3. The V end was cut by 1 base, the J end by 4 bases, with 7 bases between. CDR3 residues: CASSLRGADTQYF. The CDR3, as DNA: TGCGCCAGCAGCTTGCGAGGTGCAGATACGCAGTATTTT.

For the CDR3, the DNA is TGTGCCAGCAGACTCGGTGGGGGGAACTACGAGCAGTACTTC. Encoded protein: CASRLGGGNYEQYF. The chain is built from TRBV7-2 and TRBJ2-7; perhaps TRBD2 as D (6 bases). The CDR3 is 14 amino acids. CDR1 SGHTA and CDR2 FQGNSA come from the germline V gene. The V gene lost 6 bases and the J gene lost 3 bases, with 15 bases spanning the gap.

The J gene is TRBJ1-2, the V gene TRBV28, with 8 positions matching TRBD1. The CDR3 covers 12 residues. Per the germline V gene, CDR1 is MDHEN and CDR2 is SYDVKM. V shed 8 bases and J 8 bases; nucleotides not matched to a gene: 7. The CDR3 loop is CASWTGLGGYTF. DNA of the CDR3: TGTGCCAGCTGGACAGGGTTGGGAGGCTACACCTTC.

This chain connects TRBV19 to TRBJ1-4, with 9 bases that match TRBD1. V shed 7 bases, J shed 8 bases, and the junction held 8 bases outside the gene matches. This CDR3 comprises 14 residues. Germline V gene lookup returns CDR1 LNHDA and CDR2 SQIVND (reference sequence). CDR3 DNA: TGTGCCAGTACCTCGGACAGGGGTCGAGAAAAACTGTTTTTT. Translation gives CASTSDRGREKLFF.

The V and J genes are TRBV18 and TRBJ2-3; D may be TRBD1 (6 bases). Trimming left V 4 bases short and J 3 bases short, with 14 bases between. The CDR3 extends over 15 amino acids. CDR1 and CDR2 from the germline V gene are KGHSH and LQKENI. The CDR3 region is CASSQGIGQTDTQYF. The CDR3 nucleotides read TGTGCCAGCTCACAGGGAATCGGACAGACAGATACGCAGTATTTT. Using reference TRBV18 and TRBJ2-3 for the parts outside the CDR3, the full variable domain is NAGVMQNPRHLVRRRGQEARLRCSPMKGHSHVYWYRQLPEEGLKFMVYLQKENIIDESGMPKERFSAEFPKEGPSILRIQQVVRGDSAAYFCASSQGIGQTDTQYFGPGTRLTVL.

About this clone itself: The limits of the CDR3 on the DNA are not certain, so only TCRdb's listed CDR3 is given. This rearrangement joins TRBV21-1 to TRBJ1-4. TRBV21-1 is classified as a pseudogene. The CDR3 length equals 24 residues, ends included. The CDR3 sequence is CASSRFGSGSLGNFSRGSNEKLFF.

The chain employs TRBV13 and TRBJ2-3; D uncertain. Trimming took 2 bases from V and 2 from J, leaving 8 bases between them. The CDR3 sequence is 14 residues long. CDR1 and CDR2 from the germline V gene are PRHDT and FYEKMQ (reference sequence). CDR3 amino acids: CASSLKYTTDTQYF. The CDR3 DNA reads TGTGCCAGCAGCTTAAAATACACCACAGATACGCAGTATTTT.

The chain uses TRBV4-2 and TRBJ2-1; TRBD1 aligns across 7 bases. Germline values: CDR1 LGHNA, CDR2 YNFKEQ. This CDR3 has 16 residues. Trimming removed 3 bases from V and 4 bases from J; junction bases left unmatched: 9. For the CDR3, the DNA is TGTGCCAGCAGCCAGTCCCGGGACAGCCGGTACAATGAGCAGTTCTTC. This codes for CASSQSRDSRYNEQFF.

CDR3 sequence: CASSSKSGTDTQYF. For the CDR3, the DNA is TGTGCCAGCAGCTCAAAATCGGGCACAGATACGCAGTATTTT. J is TRBJ2-3 and V is TRBV5-4; no clear D gene. V lost 3 bases and J lost 1, with 9 bases in between. The CDR3 runs 14 residues. From germline, CDR1 is SGHNT and CDR2 YYREEE (reference sequence).

This clone was recorded a few times. This chain uses TRBV7-9 with TRBJ2-1; the D is unclear. Germline CDR1 reads SEHNR; CDR2 reads FQNEAQ (reference sequence). Trimming shortened V by 5 bases and J by 4 bases, and 3 bases separated the two germline ends. The CDR3 consists of 11 residues. The CDR3 region is CASSRYNEQFF. CDR3 DNA sequence: TGTGCCAGCAGCCGTTACAATGAGCAGTTCTTC.

The gene calls are TRBV7-9 and TRBJ1-4; D perhaps matches TRBD1 (5 bases). The V and J ends lost 3 bases and 4 bases respectively, with 15 bases between them. Germline V gene lookup returns CDR1 SEHNR and CDR2 FQNEAQ (reference sequence). This CDR3 spans 16 amino acids. The CDR3: CASSFMGLTSNEKLFF. The CDR3 DNA follows: TGTGCCAGCAGCTTCATGGGGCTTACAAGTAATGAAAAACTGTTTTTT.

A single count supports this clone. At the DNA level, this CDR3 is encoded by other sequences in the same sample as well. In DNA, the CDR3 is TGCGCCAGCAGCTTGCGGACAGGGAGAGAGGAGACCCAGTACTTC. Its translation is CASSLRTGREETQYF. The chain couples TRBV5-1 to TRBJ2-5; TRBD1 agrees at 8 bases. The germline V gene has CDR1 SGHRS and CDR2 YFSETQ. The ends lost 1 base at V and 5 bases at J; junction bases unmatched: 7. This CDR3 has 15 residues.

This chain joins TRBV12-3 or TRBV12-4 and TRBJ1-1, with TRBD1 as a possible D gene (5 bases). The V end was cut by 5 bases, the J end by 6 bases, with 13 bases between. The CDR3 has 13 residues. CDR3: CASSLLRAAEAFF. The CDR3 DNA reads as TGTGCCAGCAGTCTCCTCAGGGCGGCTGAAGCTTTCTTT.

The rearrangement uses TRBV30 and TRBJ1-6, with a possible D match to TRBD1 (6 bases). The CDR3 extends over 16 amino acids. Germline V CDR1 and CDR2: GTSNPN, SVGIG (reference sequence). The V gene lost 0 bases and the J gene lost 0 bases, with 9 bases spanning the gap. As DNA, the CDR3 is TGTGCCTGGAGTGTAGGACAGAGCTCCTATAATTCACCCCTCCACTTT. Protein: CAWSVGQSSYNSPLHF. The variable domain in full, with the rest retrieved from reference TRBV30 and TRBJ1-6, is SQTIHQWPATLVQPVGSPLSLECTVEGTSNPNLYWYRQAAGRGLQLLFYSVGIGQISSEVPQNLSASRPQDRQFILSSKKLLLSDSGFYLCAWSVGQSSYNSPLHFGNGTRLTVT.

This clone was detected a few times. The chain links TRBV4-1 to TRBJ1-4, with D possibly matching TRBD1 (6 bases). Germline lookup yields CDR1 MGHRA and CDR2 YSYEKL. V was cut by 1 base and J by 8 bases, with 20 bases left in between. The CDR3 totals 17 residues. The CDR3 region is CASSQAQIRGSGEKLFF. The DNA of the CDR3 is TGCGCCAGCAGCCAAGCCCAAATTAGGGGGTCTGGGGAAAAACTGTTTTTT.

This sequence joins TRBV19 and TRBJ1-4; 8 bases agree with TRBD1. Looked up from germline, CDR1 is LNHDA and CDR2 is SQIVND (reference sequence). V lost 6 bases to trimming and J lost 7 bases; unmatched junction nucleotides: 10. The CDR3 contains 15 residues. This chain's CDR3 is CASRKTDRDFEKLFF. The CDR3 region has the DNA TGTGCCAGTAGGAAGACGGACAGGGACTTTGAAAAACTGTTTTTT.